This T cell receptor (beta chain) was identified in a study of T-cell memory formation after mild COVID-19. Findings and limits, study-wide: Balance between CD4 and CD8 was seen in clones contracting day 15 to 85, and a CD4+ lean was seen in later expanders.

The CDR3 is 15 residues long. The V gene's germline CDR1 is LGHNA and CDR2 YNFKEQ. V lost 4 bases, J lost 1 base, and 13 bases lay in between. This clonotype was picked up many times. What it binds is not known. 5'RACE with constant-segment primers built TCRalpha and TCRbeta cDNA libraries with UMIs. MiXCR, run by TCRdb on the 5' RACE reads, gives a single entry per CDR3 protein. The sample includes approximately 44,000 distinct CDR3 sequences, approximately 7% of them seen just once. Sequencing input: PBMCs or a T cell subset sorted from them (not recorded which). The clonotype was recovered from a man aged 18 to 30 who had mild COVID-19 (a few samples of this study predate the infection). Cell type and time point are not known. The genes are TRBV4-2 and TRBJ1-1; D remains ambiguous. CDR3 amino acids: CASSPQAAWNTEAFF. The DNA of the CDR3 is TGTGCCAGCAGCCCTCAAGCGGCCTGGAACACTGAAGCTTTCTTT.